The 29 T cell receptor beta chains presented below share a single source sample, sequenced in a study of T-cell reconstitution after alpha-beta-depleted transplantation in children (dated by TCRdb to the mid-2010s). Library prep was done by PCR. The sample was run on an Illumina HiSeq 2500. Molecular barcoding was employed in the preparation of TCR libraries, with unique molecular identifiers being used to normalize TCRbeta repertoire quantification. TCRdb's own reprocessing of the public reads used fastp at Q25 and MiXCR and kept productive beta chains. Identical CDR3 protein sequences are pooled into one entry, listed with their most common genes and DNA. The sample records about 350,000 distinct CDR3 sequences, about an eighth of which are singletons. Together, the top ten hold about 4% of the sample. The material was PBMCs, obtained from the stem cell graft. The receptors shown here come from a human donor who donated a stem cell graft to a child with Fanconi anemia.

The chain combines TRBV6-2 or TRBV6-3 with TRBJ1-1; 7 nucleotides line up with TRBD1. Germline CDR1 reads MNHEY; CDR2 reads SVGEGT. Trimming cost V 10 bases and J 2 bases; bases outside gene matches: 7. The CDR3 contains 13 residues. The CDR3 nucleotides read TGTGCCATCAGGACAGGTCCTAACACTGAAGCTTTCTTT. Translated: CAIRTGPNTEAFF.

Written as DNA, the CDR3 is TGTGCCAGCACTACACGGGAGGCACCAGCTTACAATGAGCAGTTCTTC. As protein: CASTTREAPAYNEQFF. The chain joins TRBV6-1 to TRBJ2-1, with TRBD2 identical over 7 bases. The V gene's germline CDR1 is MNHNS and CDR2 SASEGT. Losses at the gene ends were 7 bases for V and 4 bases for J; bases not matched to a gene: 13. The CDR3 runs to 16 residues.

This clonotype was seen a handful of times. The J gene is TRBJ1-2, the V gene TRBV12-3 or TRBV12-4; D unresolved. V gave up 3 bases and J gave up 4 bases, with 6 bases separating them. This CDR3 spans 12 amino acids. CDR3 sequence reads: CASSLASYGYTF. The DNA of the CDR3 is TGTGCCAGCAGTTTGGCGAGCTATGGCTACACCTTC.

This clonotype was seen only a few times. V and J are TRBV7-6 and TRBJ1-3, with D unclear. CDR3 length: 17 residues. The V gene lost 2 bases and the J gene lost 0 bases, with 14 bases spanning the gap. Germline V gene sequence: CDR1 SGHVS, CDR2 FNYEAQ. For the CDR3, the DNA is TGTGCCAGCAGCTTAACCCCCCCCAGAAGCTCTGGAAACACCATATATTTT. Translating gives CASSLTPPRSSGNTIYF.

This clonotype was counted ten times or more. The chain combines TRBV5-1 with TRBJ2-2; tentative D call: TRBD2 (5 bases). Germline CDR1 SGHRS, CDR2 YFSETQ. This CDR3 is 14 amino acids long. The V and J ends lost 0 bases and 7 bases respectively, with 10 bases between them. CDR3 DNA sequence: TGCGCCAGCAGCTTGGCCCCGAGGGACGGGGAGCTGTTTTTT. Translating it yields CASSLAPRDGELFF.

This clonotype was observed at least ten times. The chain links TRBV12-3 or TRBV12-4 to TRBJ2-3; D is ambiguous. The CDR3 contains 14 residues. Trimming pared 5 bases from V and 5 bases from J, leaving 14 bases between. The CDR3 spells CASSPPLFGDTQYF. In DNA, the CDR3 is TGTGCCAGCAGTCCTCCTCTGTTCGGAGATACGCAGTATTTT.

The rearrangement joins TRBV5-4 to TRBJ2-3; the D gene could be TRBD1 or TRBD2 (6 bases each). CDR1 and CDR2 from the germline V gene are SGHNT and YYREEE (reference sequence). The CDR3 runs to 15 residues. V lost 0 bases and J lost 3, with 11 bases in between. DNA for the CDR3: TGTGCCAGCAGCTTGGGGGGGGCGCTAACAGATACGCAGTATTTT. Its translation: CASSLGGALTDTQYF.

The chain recombines TRBV30 with TRBJ2-7, with D unclear. V was cut by 1 base and J by 2 bases, with 15 bases left in between. The CDR3 extends over 15 amino acids. Germline V lookup: CDR1 GTSNPN, CDR2 SVGIG (reference sequence). The chain's CDR3 is CAWSATAAGTYEQYF. The CDR3 bases are TGTGCCTGGAGTGCCACGGCGGCAGGAACCTACGAGCAGTACTTC.

This clonotype was recorded many times. The chain employs TRBV5-1 and TRBJ2-1; 12 nucleotides agree with TRBD1. The V gene end was trimmed by 0 bases and the J gene end by 7 bases; junction bases not matched to a gene: 5. Germline CDR1 reads SGHRS; CDR2 reads YFSETQ. The CDR3 totals 16 residues. CDR3 loop: CASSLAGTGGFNEQFF. As DNA, the CDR3 is TGCGCCAGCAGCTTGGCGGGGACAGGGGGCTTTAATGAGCAGTTCTTC.

The table lists this clonotype with a few counts. The rearrangement links TRBV12-3 or TRBV12-4 to TRBJ2-5, with 8 bases identical to TRBD1. The CDR3 totals 14 residues. J gave up 5 bases and V 6 bases, and 8 bases lay outside the gene matches. This chain's CDR3 is CASRTAGGQETQYF. The CDR3 nucleotides read TGTGCCAGCAGAACCGCAGGGGGCCAGGAGACCCAGTACTTC.

This clonotype was counted only a few times. The V gene is TRBV2, the J gene TRBJ2-1, with 9 bases that match TRBD1. After removal of 6 bases from V and 4 bases from J, the junction contained 7 bases not matched to a gene. This CDR3 is 15 amino acids long. Germline values: CDR1 SNHLY, CDR2 FYNNEI. The CDR3 here is CASRDGQGKYNEQFF. The DNA of the CDR3 is TGTGCCAGCAGAGACGGACAGGGGAAGTACAATGAGCAGTTCTTC.

The chain is built from TRBV7-9 and TRBJ2-1, with 8 nucleotides matching TRBD2. The J segment lost 3 bases and the V segment lost 5 bases, leaving 9 bases of the junction unmatched. This CDR3 region has 16 residues. The germline V gene has CDR1 SEHNR and CDR2 FQNEAQ (reference sequence). CDR3: CASSPTSGSYYNEQFF. The CDR3 DNA follows: TGTGCCAGCAGCCCAACTAGCGGATCCTACTACAATGAGCAGTTCTTC.

This clonotype has more than one count but fewer than ten. V usage is TRBV15 and J usage is TRBJ2-5; D is perhaps TRBD1 (6 bases). The length of the CDR3 is 13 residues. With 0 bases removed from V and 5 bases from J, the gap between germline ends came to 7 bases. Germline lookup yields CDR1 LNHNV and CDR2 YYDKDF (reference sequence). The chain's CDR3 is CATSRDRGETQYF. CDR3 nucleotide sequence: TGTGCCACCAGCAGAGATAGGGGGGAGACCCAGTACTTC.

V is TRBV11-2 and J is TRBJ2-3; the D gene could be TRBD1 or TRBD2 (5 bases each). V was cut by 8 bases and J by 2 bases, with 14 bases left in between. The CDR3 covers 14 residues. The germline V gene has CDR1 SGHAT and CDR2 FQNNGV. The CDR3 nucleotides read TGTGCCAGCTCGACCGAGGGGACCACAGATACGCAGTATTTT. Translating it yields CASSTEGTTDTQYF.

Written as DNA, the CDR3 is TGTGCCACCATTCAAGGGCGGGACAAAAGGGAGAACACTGAAGCTTTCTTT. Amino acid sequence: CATIQGRDKRENTEAFF. This chain links TRBV24-1 with TRBJ1-1; D may be TRBD1 (6 bases). This CDR3 has 17 amino acids. Per the germline V gene, CDR1 is KGHDR and CDR2 is SFDVKD. V was trimmed by 8 bases and J by 1 base, leaving 22 bases between them.

This clonotype was observed many times. The chain uses TRBV11-3 and TRBJ2-7, with no clear D. V was clipped by 2 bases and J by 0 bases, with 5 bases between them. The germline CDR1 and CDR2 sequences are SGHNT and YENEEA. This CDR3 has 13 amino acids. The CDR3 region is CASSLTSSYEQYF. The CDR3 nucleotides are TGTGCCAGCAGCTTAACCAGCTCCTACGAGCAGTACTTC.

This clonotype was observed a handful of times. The V gene is TRBV7-2, the J gene TRBJ1-1; D uncertain. Between the trimmed V and J ends, which lost 4 bases and 7 bases, there was a span of 13 bases. Germline V gives CDR1 SGHTA, CDR2 FQGNSA. This CDR3 comprises 13 residues. The CDR3: CASSSRVFSEAFF. In DNA form, the CDR3 reads TGTGCCAGCAGCTCTAGGGTCTTCAGTGAAGCTTTCTTT.

Many counts were recorded for this clonotype. The chain couples TRBV18 to TRBJ2-5; D ambiguous. The CDR3 totals 13 residues. V was trimmed by 3 bases and J by 0 bases, leaving 5 bases between them. Germline-derived CDR1 and CDR2 are KGHSH and LQKENI. In DNA form, the CDR3 reads TGTGCCAGCTCACCGGGGTACCAAGAGACCCAGTACTTC. This gives the protein CASSPGYQETQYF.

This clonotype was seen a handful of times. V and J are TRBV11-2 and TRBJ2-5, with unresolved D. V lost 3 bases to trimming and J lost 2 bases, with 7 bases between them. CDR1 and CDR2 from the germline V gene are SGHAT and FQNNGV. The CDR3 runs to 13 residues. The CDR3 nucleotides are TGTGCCAGCAGCTTGCAGGTACAAGAGACCCAGTACTTC. It yields the protein CASSLQVQETQYF. The full variable domain, with the rest looked up from reference TRBV11-2 and TRBJ2-5, is EAGVAQSPRYKIIEKRQSVAFWCNPISGHATLYWYQQILGQGPKLLIQFQNNGVVDDSQLPKDRFSAERLKGVDSTLKIQPAKLEDSAVYLCASSLQVQETQYFGPGTRLLVL.

J is TRBJ1-4 and V is TRBV12-3 or TRBV12-4, with no clear D. The CDR3 length is 14 residues. Deletions cut 3 bases from V and 8 bases from J, with 13 bases between. The CDR3 bases are TGTGCCAGCAGTTTTGATGGGTACGAGGAAAAACTGTTTTTT. Translation: CASSFDGYEEKLFF.

V gene TRBV14 combines with J gene TRBJ1-1; a possible D gene is TRBD1 (6 bases). V was shortened by 0 bases and J by 0 bases, with 8 bases between the two germline ends. CDR1 and CDR2 from the germline V gene are SGHDN and FVKESK. There are 15 residues in the CDR3. The CDR3 is CASSQERDMNTEAFF. For the CDR3, the DNA is TGTGCCAGCAGCCAAGAAAGGGACATGAACACTGAAGCTTTCTTT.

The rearrangement uses TRBV18 and TRBJ2-5; D tentatively fits TRBD1 or TRBD2 (5 bases each). V lost 4 bases to trimming and J lost 1 base, with 13 bases between them. Germline V lookup: CDR1 KGHSH, CDR2 LQKENI. CDR3 length equals 15 residues. CDR3 amino acids: CASSRSRDGQETQYF. The CDR3 DNA reads TGTGCCAGCTCACGGAGCCGGGACGGCCAAGAGACCCAGTACTTC.

This clonotype occurred many times. The genes are TRBV10-3 and TRBJ2-3, with 7 bases lining up with TRBD2. Germline V gene lookup returns CDR1 ENHRY and CDR2 SYGVKD. This CDR3 comprises 15 residues. V dropped 5 bases and J dropped 3; count of bases not matched to a gene: 8. The CDR3 protein is CAISRAGPPTDTQYF. The CDR3 DNA reads as TGTGCCATCAGTCGAGCGGGGCCTCCAACAGATACGCAGTATTTT.

This clonotype was counted between two and nine times. The genes are TRBV18 and TRBJ2-2, with 7 nucleotides matching TRBD1. The CDR3 spans 15 residues. CDR1 and CDR2 (germline): KGHSH, LQKENI. J lost 3 bases, V lost 5 bases, and 6 bases had no gene match. In DNA, the CDR3 is TGTGCCAGCTCAATAGACAGGGTCGACACCGGGGAGCTGTTTTTT. It codes for CASSIDRVDTGELFF.

In this sample, this clonotype turned up many times. The V gene is TRBV5-1, the J gene TRBJ2-3; D may match TRBD1 or TRBD2 (5 bases each). With 1 base removed from V and 4 bases from J, the gap between germline ends came to 16 bases. CDR1 SGHRS and CDR2 YFSETQ come from the germline V gene. This CDR3 has 16 amino acids. In DNA, the CDR3 is TGCGCCAGCAGCTTGAGGAGGCAGGGTGGCCCAGATACGCAGTATTTT. Encoded protein: CASSLRRQGGPDTQYF.

With regard to this clonotype: This may be a read error: a much more frequent sequence differs by one nucleotide. The genes are TRBV10-2 and TRBJ1-1, with D hard to call. The CDR3 is 14 residues long. Germline-derived CDR1 and CDR2 are WSHSY and SAAADI. The CDR3 bases are TGCGCCAGCAGTGAAGCGGGAGATCGGGCTGAAGCTTCCTTT. Translated, it gives CASSEAGDRAEASF.

The sample holds a few counts of this clonotype. V usage is TRBV12-3 or TRBV12-4 and J usage is TRBJ2-5, with D tentatively TRBD2 (6 bases). Between the trimmed V and J ends, which lost 6 bases and 1 base, there was a span of 12 bases. This CDR3 region has 14 residues. The CDR3, as DNA: TGTGCCAGCAGCCCACCGGGGGTCCAAGAGACCCAGTACTTC. Translation: CASSPPGVQETQYF.

This clonotype was counted between two and nine times. CDR3 protein: CASSQGGGVESPLHF. The CDR3 DNA reads as TGCGCCAGCAGCCAAGGTGGAGGGGTAGAATCACCCCTCCACTTT. V is TRBV4-1 and J is TRBJ1-6; possible D gene TRBD1, 5 bases. CDR1 MGHRA and CDR2 YSYEKL come from the germline V gene. The V end lost 1 base, the J end lost 10 bases, and 14 bases lay between the germline ends. This CDR3 contains 15 residues.

The chain couples TRBV20-1 to TRBJ1-6; D is unclear. Germline values: CDR1 DFQATT, CDR2 SNEGSKA (reference sequence). This CDR3 contains 14 residues. V lost 3 bases and J 5 bases, leaving 11 bases between the germline ends. DNA for the CDR3: TGCAGTGCTAGTCGGGGTGGAGATAATTCACCCCTCCACTTT. Its protein product is CSASRGGDNSPLHF.